These T cell receptor beta chains were read from a single sample in a study of T cells in tuberculosis. Sequencing used immunoSEQ multiplex PCR; TCRdb keeps in-frame clones, though not all of them. The data contain about 50,000 clones, more than 90% of them singletons. The sequenced sample was PBMCs, obtained at tuberculosis diagnosis. These receptors originate from an adult with tuberculosis. CDR3s include the opening cysteine and the closing phenylalanine or tryptophan. A D gene is named only where the DNA matches it firmly. Size is stated for part of the rows, as once, few or many counts, or as a class when the clone is expanded.

clone_size	v_call	d_call	j_call	cdr3_aa	cdr3_nt
few	TRBV7-9	NA	TRBJ2-7	CASSLRLEGLEQYF	TGTGCCAGCAGCTTGAGACTAGAGGGCCTGGAGCAGTACTTC
NA	TRBV4-3	NA	TRBJ1-2	CASSSSWAGVNYGYTF	TGCGCCAGCAGCTCTTCCTGGGCAGGTGTTAACTATGGCTACACCTTC
NA	TRBV27	NA	TRBJ1-5	CASSFLGQPQHF	TGTGCCAGCAGTTTTTTGGGCCAGCCCCAGCATTTT
NA	TRBV7-2	TRBD1	TRBJ1-2	CASSLGQEHYGYTF	TGTGCCAGCAGCCTTGGACAGGAGCACTATGGCTACACCTTC
NA	TRBV6-5	NA	TRBJ1-2	CASSYLRNYGYTF	TGTGCCAGCAGTTACTTGAGAAACTATGGCTACACCTTC
NA	TRBV5-6	NA	TRBJ2-7	CASSPETRGYYEQYF	TGTGCCAGCAGCCCGGAAACTAGAGGTTACTACGAGCAGTACTTC
NA	TRBV9	TRBD1	TRBJ2-3	CASSLRDREPDTQYF	TGTGCCAGCAGCCTCCGGGACAGGGAACCAGATACGCAGTATTTT
NA	TRBV5-1	TRBD2	TRBJ2-7	CASSPVLAGELAHEQYF	TGCGCCAGCAGCCCGGTACTAGCGGGAGAGTTGGCGCACGAGCAGTACTTC
NA	TRBV19	NA	TRBJ1-4	CASAHPPRVEKLFF	TGTGCCAGTGCCCACCCCCCGCGAGTTGAAAAACTGTTTTTT
once	TRBV7-8	TRBD2	TRBJ2-5	CASSLASSGMKTQYF	TGTGCCAGCAGCTTAGCTTCTAGCGGGATGAAGACCCAGTACTTC
NA	TRBV10-3	NA	TRBJ1-2	CAISFDDSRPGYTF	TGTGCCATCAGCTTCGACGACAGTAGGCCTGGCTACACCTTC
NA	TRBV2	NA	TRBJ2-4	CASSEARLAKNIQYF	TGTGCCAGCAGTGAAGCGCGGCTAGCCAAAAACATTCAGTACTTC
NA	TRBV5-4	TRBD2	TRBJ2-7	CASSLELAGASYEQYF	TGTGCCAGCAGCTTAGAACTAGCGGGGGCCTCCTACGAGCAGTACTTC
NA	TRBV11-1	TRBD2	TRBJ2-7	CASSLPRGLGISYEQYF	TGTGCCAGCAGCCTACCACGGGGACTAGGGATCTCCTACGAGCAGTACTTC
once	TRBV18	TRBD2	TRBJ2-5	CASSPTSGIQETQYF	TGTGCCAGCTCACCTACTAGCGGGATCCAAGAGACCCAGTACTTC
once	TRBV19	TRBD1	TRBJ1-1	CASSIPTGIGNTEAFF	TGTGCCAGTAGTATCCCGACAGGGATAGGAAACACTGAAGCTTTCTTT
NA	TRBV15	TRBD1	TRBJ1-2	CATSREVGTDLWYGYTF	TGTGCCACCAGCAGAGAAGTTGGGACAGACCTCTGGTATGGCTACACCTTC